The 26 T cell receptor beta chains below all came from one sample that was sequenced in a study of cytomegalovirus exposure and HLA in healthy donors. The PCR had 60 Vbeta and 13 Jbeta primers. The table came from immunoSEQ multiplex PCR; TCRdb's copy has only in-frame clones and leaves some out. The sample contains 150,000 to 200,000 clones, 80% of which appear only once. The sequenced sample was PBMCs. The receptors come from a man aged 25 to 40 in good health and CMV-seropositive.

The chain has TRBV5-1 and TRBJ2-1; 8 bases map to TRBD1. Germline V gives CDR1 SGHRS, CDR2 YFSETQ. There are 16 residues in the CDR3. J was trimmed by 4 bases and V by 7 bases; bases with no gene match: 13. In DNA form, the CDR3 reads TGCGCCAGCGGACCAGACAGGGGTTTACAATACAATGAGCAGTTCTTC. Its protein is CASGPDRGLQYNEQFF.

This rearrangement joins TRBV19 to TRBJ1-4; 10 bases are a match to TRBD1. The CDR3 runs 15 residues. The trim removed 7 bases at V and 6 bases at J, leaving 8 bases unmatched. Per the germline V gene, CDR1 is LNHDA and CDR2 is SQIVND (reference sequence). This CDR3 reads CASTDRGRRDEKLFF. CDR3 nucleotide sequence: TGTGCCAGTACCGACAGGGGGCGAAGGGATGAAAAACTGTTTTTT.

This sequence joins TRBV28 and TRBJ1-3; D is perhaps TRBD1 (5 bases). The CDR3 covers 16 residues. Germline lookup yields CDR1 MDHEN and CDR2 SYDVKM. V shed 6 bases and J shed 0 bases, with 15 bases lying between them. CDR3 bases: TGTGCCAGCAGATCCATCAGACAGTTCTCTGGAAACACCATATATTTT. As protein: CASRSIRQFSGNTIYF.

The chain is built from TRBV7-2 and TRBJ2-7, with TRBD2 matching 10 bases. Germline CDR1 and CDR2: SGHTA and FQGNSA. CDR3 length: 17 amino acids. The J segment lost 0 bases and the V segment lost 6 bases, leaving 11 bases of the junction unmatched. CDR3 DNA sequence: TGTGCCAGCAGTTTCATTGGGCTAGCGGGAGCCTCCTACGAGCAGTACTTC. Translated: CASSFIGLAGASYEQYF. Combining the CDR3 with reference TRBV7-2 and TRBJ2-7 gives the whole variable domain GAGVSQSPSNKVTEKGKDVELRCDPISGHTALYWYRQSLGQGLEFLIYFQGNSAPDKSGLPSDRFSAERTGGSVSTLTIQRTQQEDSAVYLCASSFIGLAGASYEQYFGPGTRLTVT.

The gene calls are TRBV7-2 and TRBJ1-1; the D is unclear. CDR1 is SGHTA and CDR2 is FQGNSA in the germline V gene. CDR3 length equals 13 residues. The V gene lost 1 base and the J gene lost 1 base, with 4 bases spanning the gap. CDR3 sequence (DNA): TGTGCCAGCAGCTTAGGGCAGAACACTGAAGCTTTCTTT. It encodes CASSLGQNTEAFF. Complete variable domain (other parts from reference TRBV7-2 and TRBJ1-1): GAGVSQSPSNKVTEKGKDVELRCDPISGHTALYWYRQSLGQGLEFLIYFQGNSAPDKSGLPSDRFSAERTGGSVSTLTIQRTQQEDSAVYLCASSLGQNTEAFFGQGTRLTVV.

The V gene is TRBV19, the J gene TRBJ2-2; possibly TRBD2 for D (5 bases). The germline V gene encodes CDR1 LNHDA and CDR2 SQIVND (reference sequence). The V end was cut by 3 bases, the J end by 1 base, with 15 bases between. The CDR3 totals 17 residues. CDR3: CASSIVIPGLNTGELFF. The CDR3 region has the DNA TGTGCCAGTAGTATTGTTATTCCGGGATTGAACACCGGGGAGCTGTTTTTT.

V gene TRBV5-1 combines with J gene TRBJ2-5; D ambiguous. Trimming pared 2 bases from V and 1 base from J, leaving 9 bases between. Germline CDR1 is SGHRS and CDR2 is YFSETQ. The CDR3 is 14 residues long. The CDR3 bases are TGCGCCAGCAGCTTATCACTGTCCCAAGAGACCCAGTACTTC. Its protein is CASSLSLSQETQYF.

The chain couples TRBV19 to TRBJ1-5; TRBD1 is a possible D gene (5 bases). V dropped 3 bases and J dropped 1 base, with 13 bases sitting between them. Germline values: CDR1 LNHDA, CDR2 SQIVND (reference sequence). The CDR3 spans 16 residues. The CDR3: CASSMESGLSNQPQHF. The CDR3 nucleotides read TGTGCCAGTAGTATGGAATCGGGACTGAGCAATCAGCCCCAGCATTTT.

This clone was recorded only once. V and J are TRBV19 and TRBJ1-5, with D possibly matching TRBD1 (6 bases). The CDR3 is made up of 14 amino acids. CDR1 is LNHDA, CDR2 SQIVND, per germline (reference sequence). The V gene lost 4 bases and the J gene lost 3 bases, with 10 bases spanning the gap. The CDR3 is CASSTGQLNQPQHF. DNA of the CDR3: TGTGCCAGTAGTACCGGACAGCTCAATCAGCCCCAGCATTTT.

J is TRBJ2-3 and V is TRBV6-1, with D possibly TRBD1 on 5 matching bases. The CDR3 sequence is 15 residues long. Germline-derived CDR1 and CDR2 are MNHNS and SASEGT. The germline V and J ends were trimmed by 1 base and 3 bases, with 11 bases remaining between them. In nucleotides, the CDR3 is TGTGCCAGCAGTGAAGAGGGGATCCTTACAGATACGCAGTATTTT. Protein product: CASSEEGILTDTQYF.

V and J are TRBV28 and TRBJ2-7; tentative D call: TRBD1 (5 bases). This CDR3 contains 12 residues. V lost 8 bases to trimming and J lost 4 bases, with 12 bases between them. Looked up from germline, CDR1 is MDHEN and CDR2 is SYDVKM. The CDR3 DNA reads TGTGCCAGCCGGCAGGGTAGGTACGAGCAGTACTTC. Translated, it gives CASRQGRYEQYF.

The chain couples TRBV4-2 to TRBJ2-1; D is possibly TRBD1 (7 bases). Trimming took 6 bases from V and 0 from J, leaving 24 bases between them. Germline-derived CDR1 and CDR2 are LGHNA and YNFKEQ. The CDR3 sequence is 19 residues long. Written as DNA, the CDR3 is TGTGCCAGCAGGATCATCCCGGGGGACAGAACAAACTCCTACAATGAGCAGTTCTTC. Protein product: CASRIIPGDRTNSYNEQFF.

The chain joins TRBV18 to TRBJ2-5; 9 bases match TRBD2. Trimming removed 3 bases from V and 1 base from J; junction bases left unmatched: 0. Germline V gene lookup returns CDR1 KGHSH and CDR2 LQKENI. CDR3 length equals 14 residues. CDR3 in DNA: TGTGCCAGCTCACCGGGACTAGCCCAAGAGACCCAGTACTTC. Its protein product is CASSPGLAQETQYF.

The CDR3 region has the DNA TGTGCCAGCAGTTCTCGCTCGCTATATGGCTACACCTTC. Amino acids: CASSSRSLYGYTF. The chain links TRBV6-6 to TRBJ1-2; D gene ambiguous. The CDR3 contains 13 residues. Germline assignment: CDR1 MNHNY and CDR2 SVGAGI (reference sequence). V lost 4 bases and J lost 5, with 11 bases in between.

This CDR3 is CASSQEGSYNEQFF. DNA of the CDR3: TGTGCCAGCAGCCAAGAGGGGAGTTACAATGAGCAGTTCTTC. This chain links TRBV4-2 with TRBJ2-1; a possible D gene is TRBD2 (5 bases). V was shortened by 0 bases and J by 4 bases, with 7 bases between the two germline ends. The CDR3 is 14 amino acids. Germline V lookup: CDR1 LGHNA, CDR2 YNFKEQ.

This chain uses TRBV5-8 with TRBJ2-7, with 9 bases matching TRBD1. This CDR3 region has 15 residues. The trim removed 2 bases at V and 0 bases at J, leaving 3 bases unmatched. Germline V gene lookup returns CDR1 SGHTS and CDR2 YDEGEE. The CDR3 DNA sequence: TGTGCCAGCAGCTTAGTGACAGGGGGCTCCTACGAGCAGTACTTC. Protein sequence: CASSLVTGGSYEQYF.

In DNA form, the CDR3 reads TGTGCCAGCAGTACTAGGGACAGACTAGCGGGAGCCGGGGAGCTGTTTTTT. The encoded protein is CASSTRDRLAGAGELFF. J is TRBJ2-2 and V is TRBV27; 12 nucleotides line up with TRBD2. This CDR3 has 17 amino acids. The junction had 10 bases not matched to a gene; V was cut back by 5 bases and J by 6 bases. CDR1 and CDR2 (germline): MNHEY, SMNVEV (reference sequence).

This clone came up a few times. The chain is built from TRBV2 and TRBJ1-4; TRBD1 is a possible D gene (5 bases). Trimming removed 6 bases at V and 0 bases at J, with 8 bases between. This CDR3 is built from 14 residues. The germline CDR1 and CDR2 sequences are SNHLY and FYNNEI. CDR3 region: CASSRQSTNEKLFF. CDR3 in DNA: TGTGCCAGCAGCCGACAGTCAACTAATGAAAAACTGTTTTTT. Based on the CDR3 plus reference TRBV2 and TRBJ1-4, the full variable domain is EPEVTQTPSHQVTQMGQEVILRCVPISNHLYFYWYRQILGQKVEFLVSFYNNEISEKSEIFDDQFSVERPDGSNFTLKIRSTKLEDSAMYFCASSRQSTNEKLFFGSGTQLSVL.

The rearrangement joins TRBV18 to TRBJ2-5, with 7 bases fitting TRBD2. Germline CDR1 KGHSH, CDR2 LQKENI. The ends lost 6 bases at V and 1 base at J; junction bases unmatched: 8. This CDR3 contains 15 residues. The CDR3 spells CASSSTSAAQETQYF. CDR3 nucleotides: TGTGCCAGCTCGTCCACTAGCGCGGCCCAAGAGACCCAGTACTTC.

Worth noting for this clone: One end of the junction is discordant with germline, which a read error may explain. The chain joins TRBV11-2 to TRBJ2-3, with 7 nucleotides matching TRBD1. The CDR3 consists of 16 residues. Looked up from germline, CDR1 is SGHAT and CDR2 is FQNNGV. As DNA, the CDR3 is TGTGCCAGCAGCCTAGACAGGGCACCCGGCACAGATACGCAGTATTTT. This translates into CASSLDRAPGTDTQYF. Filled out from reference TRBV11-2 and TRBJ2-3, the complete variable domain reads EAGVAQSPRYKIIEKRQSVAFWCNPISGHATLYWYQQILGQGPKLLIQFQNNGVVDDSQLPKDRFSAERLKGVDSTLKIQPAKLEDSAVYLCASSLDRAPGTDTQYFGPGTRLTVL.

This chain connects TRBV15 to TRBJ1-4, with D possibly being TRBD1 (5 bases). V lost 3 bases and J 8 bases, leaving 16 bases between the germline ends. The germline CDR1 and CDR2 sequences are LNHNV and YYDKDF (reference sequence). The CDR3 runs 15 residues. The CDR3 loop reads CATSRSGGAGEKLFF. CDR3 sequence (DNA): TGTGCCACCAGCAGGTCGGGCGGGGCTGGGGAAAAACTGTTTTTT.

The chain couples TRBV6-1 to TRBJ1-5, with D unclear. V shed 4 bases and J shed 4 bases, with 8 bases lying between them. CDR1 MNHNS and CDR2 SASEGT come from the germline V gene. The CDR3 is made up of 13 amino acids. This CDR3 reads CASSALGNQPQHF. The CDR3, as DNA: TGTGCCAGCAGTGCCCTAGGAAATCAGCCCCAGCATTTT.

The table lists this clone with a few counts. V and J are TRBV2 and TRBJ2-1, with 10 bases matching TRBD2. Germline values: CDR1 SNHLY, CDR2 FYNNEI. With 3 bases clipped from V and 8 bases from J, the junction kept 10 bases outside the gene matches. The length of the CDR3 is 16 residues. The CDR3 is CASSERSGGAFYEQFF. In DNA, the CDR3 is TGTGCCAGCAGTGAGCGGAGCGGGGGGGCCTTTTATGAGCAGTTCTTC.

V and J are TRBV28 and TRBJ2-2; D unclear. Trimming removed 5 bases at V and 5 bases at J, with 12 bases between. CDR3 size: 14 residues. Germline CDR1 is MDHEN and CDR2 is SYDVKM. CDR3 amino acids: CASSAVGRTGELFF. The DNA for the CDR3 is TGTGCCAGCAGTGCCGTGGGCCGGACCGGGGAGCTGTTTTTT.

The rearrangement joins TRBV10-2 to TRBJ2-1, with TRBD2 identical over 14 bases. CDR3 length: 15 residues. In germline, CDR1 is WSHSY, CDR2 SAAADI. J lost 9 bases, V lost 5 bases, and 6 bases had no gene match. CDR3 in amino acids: CASSQTSGGALEQFF. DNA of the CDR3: TGCGCCAGCAGTCAGACTAGCGGGGGGGCTCTTGAGCAGTTCTTC.

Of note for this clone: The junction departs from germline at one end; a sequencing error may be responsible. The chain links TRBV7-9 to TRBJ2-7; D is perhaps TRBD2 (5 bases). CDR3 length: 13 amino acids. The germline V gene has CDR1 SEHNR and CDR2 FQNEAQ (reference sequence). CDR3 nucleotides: TGTTCCAGCAGCTCACAGCGGTCCTACGAGCAGTACTTC. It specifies CSSSSQRSYEQYF.